Described below is a single T cell receptor beta chain sequence and its context. The time point here: sample taken at primary tumor resection. Sequencing was performed on whole RNA extracted from tumor and nontumor lung tissue, or from frozen PBMC, and the material was left unsorted. This entry is derived from a study of spatial heterogeneity in lung cancer. TCRdb passed the 5' RACE reads through MiXCR, listing each CDR3 protein once. Of about 38,000 distinct CDR3 sequences in the sample, around 5.2% were seen once. Germline V lookup: CDR1 SGHKS, CDR2 YYEKEE (reference sequence). The CDR3 is 16 residues long. Between the trimmed V and J ends, which lost 4 bases and 2 bases, there was a span of 18 bases.

The sample in question was PBMCs, obtained at surgery. This chain connects TRBV5-5 to TRBJ1-2, with D perhaps TRBD1 (6 bases). This TCR was sampled from a female donor with early-stage non-small cell lung cancer. CDR3 sequence (DNA): TGTGCCAGCAGCCCCGTAAGCCTAAGGGGGAACTATGGCTACACCTTC. Translation: CASSPVSLRGNYGYTF.